This T cell receptor beta chain was recovered during a study of blood T cell repertoires in COVID-19. Background on the study: Collection of acute and convalescent COVID-19 samples took place in the United States, Italy and Spain. From T cells, B-cell-depleted T cells, or PBMCs came the material, which was cDNA or gDNA.

The V end was cut by 0 bases, the J end by 6 bases, with 19 bases between. CDR1 and CDR2 (germline): SGHRS, YFSETQ. The CDR3 consists of 17 residues. Methods used by the authors: Estimated nucleated cell counts came from reference gene primer amplification. The assay was immunoSEQ multiplex PCR, and TCRdb's table has in-frame clones only and misses some. V and J calls and clone size come straight from that table; D and trimming were deduced from the DNA. The repertoire includes 200,000 to 250,000 clones, 70% to 90% of them detected once, and less than 4% sits in the top ten. The sequencing sample was made of peripheral blood. The chain recombines TRBV5-1 with TRBJ1-3; TRBD1 is a possible D gene (6 bases). The TCR sequence derives from a woman in her 30s who had recovered from COVID-19. The CDR3 is CASSLGVRGSLENTIYF. CDR3 DNA: TGCGCCAGCAGCTTGGGAGTCAGGGGATCTCTGGAAAACACCATATATTTT.